The 24 T cell receptor beta chains below all came from one sample that was sequenced in a study of T cells in Graves' hyperthyroidism and ophthalmopathy. RNA transcripts were the template for amplifying TCR beta CDR3 regions. Using the HTBI primer set, a first-round RT-PCR was run on the TCR CDR3. TCRdb re-called the multiplex PCR reads through MiXCR, storing one row per CDR3 protein. The sample includes 550,000 to 600,000 distinct CDR3 sequences, 14% of them seen just once. Sequenced input: blood. The receptor source for this set is a young woman with Graves' ophthalmopathy.

The chain employs TRBV27 and TRBJ2-7; D is undetermined. The V and J ends lost 5 bases and 0 bases respectively, with 11 bases between them. The CDR3 runs 14 residues. Germline CDR1 and CDR2: MNHEY and SMNVEV (reference sequence). CDR3 sequence reads: CASSPSWRSYEQYF. Written as DNA, the CDR3 is TGTGCCAGCAGTCCGTCGTGGCGCTCCTACGAGCAGTACTTC.

This clonotype has more than one count but fewer than ten. The rearrangement links TRBV4-3 to TRBJ1-1, with unresolved D. Trimming shortened V by 0 bases and J by 4 bases, and 15 bases separated the two germline ends. Germline CDR1 is LGHNA and CDR2 is YSLEER. The CDR3 has 16 residues. CDR3 sequence (DNA): TGCGCCAGCAGCCAAGAATTGTGGTTATTGCCCACTGAAGCTTTCTTT. This translates into CASSQELWLLPTEAFF.

The genes are TRBV27 and TRBJ1-2; possible D gene TRBD1, 5 bases. The CDR3 has 13 residues. Looked up from germline, CDR1 is MNHEY and CDR2 is SMNVEV (reference sequence). V was clipped by 1 base and J by 8 bases, with 11 bases between them. The CDR3 is CASSLWGVEGYTF. In DNA, the CDR3 is TGTGCCAGCAGTTTATGGGGGGTGGAGGGCTACACCTTC.

The chain recombines TRBV6-2 or TRBV6-3 with TRBJ2-1; 7 positions agree with TRBD2. In germline, CDR1 is MNHEY, CDR2 SVGEGT. The CDR3 has 13 amino acids. V shed 8 bases and J 10 bases; nucleotides not matched to a gene: 11. As DNA, the CDR3 is TGTGCCAGCGGGACTACCCCCCCAGGGGAGCAGTTCTTC. Encoded protein: CASGTTPPGEQFF.

This clonotype has a count of ten or more. The chain uses TRBV24-1 and TRBJ2-5; no definite D call. The CDR3 loop spans 13 amino acids. CDR1 is KGHDR and CDR2 is SFDVKD in the germline V gene. Trimming took 5 bases from V and 3 from J, leaving 9 bases between them. In DNA form, the CDR3 reads TGTGCCACCAGTGCCAACCACGAAGAGACCCAGTACTTC. This translates into CATSANHEETQYF.

This clonotype was seen at least ten times. The chain uses TRBV28 and TRBJ2-5; D perhaps matches TRBD1 (5 bases). The germline gives CDR1 MDHEN, CDR2 SYDVKM. The CDR3 spans 20 residues. Between the trimmed V and J ends, which lost 8 bases and 3 bases, there was a span of 34 bases. The CDR3 DNA reads TGTGCCAGCGGTTCACGAGACTTGATGATGAGACGTGGGGCAAAAGAGACCCAGTACTTC. Translated: CASGSRDLMMRRGAKETQYF. Drawing the rest from reference TRBV28 and TRBJ2-5, the complete variable domain is DVKVTQSSRYLVKRTGEKVFLECVQDMDHENMFWYRQDPGLGLRLIYFSYDVKMKEKGDIPEGYSVSREKKERFSLILESASTNQTSMYLCASGSRDLMMRRGAKETQYFGPGTRLLVL.

This clonotype was detected many times. The chain couples TRBV7-2 to TRBJ2-7; TRBD2 matches 8 bases. Looked up from germline, CDR1 is SGHTA and CDR2 is FQGNSA. Losses at the gene ends were 2 bases for V and 2 bases for J; bases not matched to a gene: 11. CDR3 length equals 17 residues. The CDR3 sequence is CASSLRGGGRLPYEQYF. The CDR3 coding sequence is TGTGCCAGCAGCTTAAGGGGTGGCGGGAGGCTTCCCTACGAGCAGTACTTC.

This clonotype has ten or more counts. This chain connects TRBV11-2 to TRBJ2-1; no reliable D call. V dropped 5 bases and J dropped 3 bases, with 14 bases sitting between them. The germline V gene has CDR1 SGHAT and CDR2 FQNNGV. The CDR3 is 15 residues long. As DNA, the CDR3 is TGTGCCAGCAGCACCCTTTCCCTACACTACAATGAGCAGTTCTTC. Its protein is CASSTLSLHYNEQFF.

This clonotype was recorded many times. The rearrangement links TRBV2 to TRBJ1-4, with TRBD1 identical over 8 bases. J was trimmed by 5 bases and V by 3 bases; bases with no gene match: 2. Per the germline V gene, CDR1 is SNHLY and CDR2 is FYNNEI. CDR3 length equals 14 residues. This CDR3 reads CASSDGQGNEKLFF. The CDR3 DNA follows: TGTGCCAGCAGTGATGGACAGGGAAATGAAAAACTGTTTTTT. The whole variable domain, filled in from reference TRBV2 and TRBJ1-4, reads EPEVTQTPSHQVTQMGQEVILRCVPISNHLYFYWYRQILGQKVEFLVSFYNNEISEKSEIFDDQFSVERPDGSNFTLKIRSTKLEDSAMYFCASSDGQGNEKLFFGSGTQLSVL.

At least ten counts were recorded for this clonotype. The chain is built from TRBV7-2 and TRBJ2-1; 9 nucleotides agree with TRBD2. The ends lost 2 bases at V and 7 bases at J; junction bases unmatched: 6. The germline gives CDR1 SGHTA, CDR2 FQGNSA. This CDR3 has 15 amino acids. The CDR3 protein is CASSLSSGVGNEQFF. For the CDR3, the DNA is TGTGCCAGCAGCTTATCTAGCGGGGTTGGGAATGAGCAGTTCTTC. The whole variable domain, filled in from reference TRBV7-2 and TRBJ2-1, reads GAGVSQSPSNKVTEKGKDVELRCDPISGHTALYWYRQSLGQGLEFLIYFQGNSAPDKSGLPSDRFSAERTGGSVSTLTIQRTQQEDSAVYLCASSLSSGVGNEQFFGPGTRLTVL.

This clonotype was recorded a few times. This chain connects TRBV20-1 to TRBJ2-7; 12 bases are a match to TRBD2. CDR1 is DFQATT and CDR2 is SNEGSKA in the germline V gene (reference sequence). V shed 5 bases and J 0 bases; nucleotides not matched to a gene: 8. The CDR3 length is 16 residues. DNA for the CDR3: TGCAGTGCTGGCGGACTAGCGGGACGGCTCTCCTACGAGCAGTACTTC. Translation: CSAGGLAGRLSYEQYF.

This clonotype was detected many times. This chain uses TRBV9 with TRBJ1-1; 7 bases map to TRBD1. Germline CDR1 is SGDLS and CDR2 is YYNGEE. The CDR3 contains 18 residues. V dropped 0 bases and J dropped 0; count of bases not matched to a gene: 11. CDR3 amino acids: CASSVAGGGAGMNTEAFF. The DNA for the CDR3 is TGTGCCAGCAGCGTAGCTGGAGGGGGCGCGGGTATGAACACTGAAGCTTTCTTT. The complete variable domain, with remaining parts taken from reference TRBV9 and TRBJ1-1, reads DSGVTQTPKHLITATGQRVTLRCSPRSGDLSVYWYQQSLDQGLQFLIQYYNGEERAKGNILERFSAQQFPDLHSELNLSSLELGDSALYFCASSVAGGGAGMNTEAFFGQGTRLTVV.

This clonotype has ten or more counts. At one end the junction does not follow the germline gene, possibly because of a read error. The V and J genes are TRBV28 and TRBJ1-1; D perhaps matches TRBD1 (6 bases). Germline values: CDR1 MDHEN, CDR2 SYDVKM. The CDR3 is 16 residues long. In DNA, the CDR3 is TGTGCCAGCAGTATATGGACAGCCACATCGAACACTGAAGCTTTCTTT. Translation gives CASSIWTATSNTEAFF.

V usage is TRBV30 and J usage is TRBJ2-6; 7 nucleotides match TRBD1. The junction had 2 bases not matched to a gene; V was cut back by 3 bases and J by 0 bases. This CDR3 has 15 residues. The germline CDR1 and CDR2 sequences are GTSNPN and SVGIG (reference sequence). CDR3 nucleotide sequence: TGTGCCTGGAGAAGGGACAGCTCTGGGGCCAACGTCCTGACTTTC. This gives the protein CAWRRDSSGANVLTF.

This clonotype was seen ten or more times. This sequence joins TRBV20-1 and TRBJ2-1; D is unclear. The CDR3 is made up of 17 amino acids. Trimming took off 0 bases at V and 0 bases at J, with 15 bases between the two ends. The germline gives CDR1 DFQATT, CDR2 SNEGSKA (reference sequence). The CDR3 DNA is TGCAGTGCTAGAGATGAGGTCAGCTACAACTCCTACAATGAGCAGTTCTTC. Its translation is CSARDEVSYNSYNEQFF.

The sample holds many counts of this clonotype. The gene calls are TRBV11-3 and TRBJ2-7; 9 bases align to TRBD1. CDR1 is SGHNT, CDR2 YENEEA, per germline. This CDR3 has 17 amino acids. Germline trimming cut 5 bases from V and 0 bases from J; bases unmatched to any gene: 11. CDR3 nucleotide sequence: TGTGCCAGCAGCGCCGGGACAGGGAACTACCTCTCCTACGAGCAGTACTTC. It translates to CASSAGTGNYLSYEQYF. Variable domain in full (rest from reference TRBV11-3 and TRBJ2-7): EAGVVQSPRYKIIEKKQPVAFWCNPISGHNTLYWYLQNLGQGPELLIRYENEEAVDDSQLPKDRFSAERLKGVDSTLKIQPAELGDSAVYLCASSAGTGNYLSYEQYFGPGTRLTVT.

The chain employs TRBV12-3 or TRBV12-4 and TRBJ1-2, with 9 nucleotides matching TRBD1. V dropped 7 bases and J dropped 8; count of bases not matched to a gene: 14. The CDR3 is 15 residues long. CDR3 coding DNA: TGTGCCAGCACCCCCGGGACAGGGAGTATCCGGGGCTACACCTTC. Protein product: CASTPGTGSIRGYTF.

As for this clonotype: The final CDR3 position lacks the conserved phenylalanine or tryptophan, pointing to a likely read error. This chain connects TRBV7-2 to TRBJ2-5; 8 bases align to TRBD1. This CDR3 has 15 residues. V lost 1 base, J lost 0 bases, and 1 base stayed unmatched. CDR1 SGHTA and CDR2 FQGNSA come from the germline V gene. The CDR3 DNA is TGTGCCAGCAGCTTAGGACAGGGGTACCAAGAGACCCAGTACCTC. Amino acid sequence: CASSLGQGYQETQYL.

This clonotype occurred many times. DNA of the CDR3: TGTGCCAGCAGTACCGGGACTAGCGGGAGAAATGAGCAGTTCTTC. It specifies CASSTGTSGRNEQFF. The rearrangement joins TRBV27 to TRBJ2-1; TRBD2 matches at 14 bases. Germline loops: CDR1 MNHEY, CDR2 SMNVEV (reference sequence). The CDR3 covers 15 residues. V was pared by 5 bases and J by 7 bases, with 4 bases of the junction left unmatched.

The chain carries TRBV6-5 and TRBJ2-7; the D gene is possibly TRBD1 (6 bases). Trimming stripped 0 bases from V and 2 bases from J, with 11 bases between. In germline, CDR1 is MNHEY, CDR2 SVGAGI. The CDR3 sequence is 15 residues long. This CDR3 reads CASSYSGDNPYEQYF. In DNA, the CDR3 is TGTGCCAGCAGTTACTCGGGGGACAACCCCTACGAGCAGTACTTC.

V is TRBV15 and J is TRBJ1-1; no definite D call. The CDR3 length is 15 residues. The V gene's germline CDR1 is LNHNV and CDR2 YYDKDF (reference sequence). The V gene lost 1 base and the J gene lost 1 base, with 10 bases spanning the gap. This CDR3 is CATSRVGGRNTEAFF. CDR3 sequence (DNA): TGTGCCACCAGCAGAGTGGGAGGGAGGAACACTGAAGCTTTCTTT. The whole variable domain, filled in from reference TRBV15 and TRBJ1-1, reads DAMVIQNPRYQVTQFGKPVTLSCSQTLNHNVMYWYQQKSSQAPKLLFHYYDKDFNNEADTPDNFQSRRPNTSFCFLDIRSPGLGDTAMYLCATSRVGGRNTEAFFGQGTRLTVV.

This rearrangement joins TRBV29-1 to TRBJ1-2; D is uncertain. The CDR3 runs to 11 residues. The V and J ends lost 7 bases and 3 bases respectively, with 9 bases between them. The germline gives CDR1 SQVTM, CDR2 ANQGSEA. CDR3 sequence: CSARGDYGYTF. The CDR3 bases are TGCAGCGCCCGGGGTGACTATGGCTACACCTTC.

The genes are TRBV20-1 and TRBJ2-5; 10 nucleotides match TRBD2. The CDR3 has 15 amino acids. V lost 5 bases and J lost 5; bases outside the gene matches: 11. The germline gives CDR1 DFQATT, CDR2 SNEGSKA (reference sequence). The CDR3 bases are TGCAGTGCTCAGACTAGCGGGCCTATGAGGGAGACCCAGTACTTC. Its translation is CSAQTSGPMRETQYF.

This clonotype turned up a few times. This likely comes from a read error, as the CDR3 has no conserved phenylalanine or tryptophan at its end. The chain joins TRBV28 to TRBJ2-1; TRBD2 agrees at 7 bases. Germline V gene sequence: CDR1 MDHEN, CDR2 SYDVKM. The ends lost 5 bases at V and 0 bases at J; junction bases unmatched: 4. The CDR3 consists of 15 residues. CDR3 sequence reads: CASSPAGSSYNEQFL. CDR3 DNA: TGTGCCAGCAGTCCAGCGGGAAGCTCCTACAATGAGCAGTTCCTC.